This T cell receptor beta chain was captured in a study of blood T cell repertoires in COVID-19. The wider study: Italy, Spain and the United States were the sources of the convalescent and acute COVID-19 samples.

Per germline, CDR1 LNHDA and CDR2 SQIVND (reference sequence). V was clipped by 8 bases and J by 4 bases; unmatched bases: 7. CDR3 size: 15 residues. This table comes from immunoSEQ multiplex PCR, and its TCRdb copy is limited to in-frame clones, with some not included. The table includes around 260,000 clones, roughly 80% detected once. The V call is TRBV19, the J call TRBJ2-7; TRBD2 matches 14 bases. This TCR came from a man in his sixties who had recovered from COVID-19. What was sequenced was peripheral blood. CDR3 loop: CASVSGTSGSYEQYF. The CDR3 DNA sequence: TGTGCCAGTGTAAGCGGGACTAGCGGGAGTTACGAGCAGTACTTC.